These 30 T cell receptor beta chains share one sample of origin, sequenced in a study of regulatory T cells in long-lasting Graves disease. Arm-PCR of CDR3 regions and iRepertoire HTBI primers were used to build TCR beta libraries. MiXCR, applied by TCRdb to the multiplex PCR reads, yields one record per CDR3 protein. The sample shows roughly 350,000 distinct CDR3 sequences, 15% to 20% of them seen only once. The time point here: newly diagnosed GD, antithyroid drugs for less than 3 months. RNA isolated from PBMCs was used to make the TCR library. The sample also formed part of further work on T cells in Graves' hyperthyroidism and ophthalmopathy.

The sequences come from peripheral blood mononuclear cells (PBMCs), collected at new diagnosis, from a patient treated with antithyroid drugs. The receptors derive from a woman aged 18-30 years with Graves disease.

This clonotype has a count of ten or more. The chain joins TRBV6-1 to TRBJ2-3; D is unclear. With 6 bases removed from V and 3 bases from J, the gap between germline ends came to 10 bases. The germline V gene has CDR1 MNHNS and CDR2 SASEGT. The CDR3 sequence is 13 residues long. The DNA of the CDR3 is TGTGCCAGCAGCCATCAGGAGACAGATACGCAGTATTTT. As protein: CASSHQETDTQYF.

This clonotype was seen many times. The V gene is TRBV10-3, the J gene TRBJ2-7; the D gene is possibly TRBD1 (6 bases). The CDR3 runs to 14 residues. V lost 6 bases to trimming and J lost 0 bases, with 12 bases between them. Per germline, CDR1 ENHRY and CDR2 SYGVKD. The CDR3 region has the DNA TGTGCCATCAGGACAGGCCCGAGCTCCTACGAGCAGTACTTC. Protein: CAIRTGPSSYEQYF.

The table lists this clonotype with many counts. The DNA of the CDR3 is TGTGCCAGCCTACAGGGATATGCCGGGGAGCTGTTTTTT. Its protein is CASLQGYAGELFF. The V and J genes are TRBV7-6 and TRBJ2-2, with a possible D match to TRBD1 (6 bases). The CDR3 runs to 13 residues. Germline assignment: CDR1 SGHVS and CDR2 FNYEAQ. Trimming shortened V by 8 bases and J by 6 bases, and 13 bases separated the two germline ends.

There are many counts of this clonotype. The chain carries TRBV11-2 and TRBJ2-5; no definite D call. V was trimmed by 5 bases and J by 1 base, leaving 8 bases between them. The length of the CDR3 is 13 residues. Germline V CDR1 and CDR2: SGHAT, FQNNGV. The CDR3 region is CASSPPAQETQYF. CDR3 in DNA: TGTGCCAGCAGCCCTCCCGCCCAAGAGACCCAGTACTTC.

This clonotype was observed a few times. This chain uses TRBV5-1 with TRBJ1-1; TRBD1 might be the D (6 bases). The CDR3 totals 15 residues. V dropped 0 bases and J dropped 4 bases, with 13 bases sitting between them. Per the germline V gene, CDR1 is SGHRS and CDR2 is YFSETQ. CDR3 in DNA: TGCGCCAGCAGCTTGGGCCACAGGGTGGGCACTGAAGCTTTCTTT. Encoded protein: CASSLGHRVGTEAFF. Full variable domain (remainder filled in from reference TRBV5-1 and TRBJ1-1): KAGVTQTPRYLIKTRGQQVTLSCSPISGHRSVSWYQQTPGQGLQFLFEYFSETQRNKGNFPGRFSGRQFSNSRSEMNVSTLELGDSALYLCASSLGHRVGTEAFFGQGTRLTVV.

V usage is TRBV7-8 and J usage is TRBJ1-1; weak D call: TRBD1 (5 bases). Trimming shortened V by 2 bases and J by 4 bases, and 14 bases separated the two germline ends. This CDR3 comprises 15 residues. Germline V gives CDR1 SGHVS, CDR2 FQNEAQ. CDR3 protein: CASSLSGARATEAFF. CDR3 DNA: TGTGCCAGCAGCTTAAGTGGGGCGCGGGCCACTGAAGCTTTCTTT.

This clonotype came up a few times. The chain recombines TRBV5-4 with TRBJ1-1, with TRBD1 matching over 7 bases. CDR1 and CDR2 from the germline V gene are SGHNT and YYREEE (reference sequence). This CDR3 spans 15 amino acids. Germline trimming cut 4 bases from V and 4 bases from J; bases unmatched to any gene: 10. The CDR3 DNA follows: TGTGCCAGCAGCGGTAGGACAGGCATCTTCACTGAAGCTTTCTTT. Amino acids: CASSGRTGIFTEAFF.

This clonotype was observed at least ten times. This chain joins TRBV27 and TRBJ2-6; TRBD1 aligns across 9 bases. CDR1 is MNHEY, CDR2 SMNVEV, per germline (reference sequence). The J segment lost 0 bases and the V segment lost 3 bases, leaving 9 bases of the junction unmatched. There are 19 residues in the CDR3. The CDR3, as DNA: TGTGCCAGCAGTTTTTACCCGGGACAGGGAAACTCTGGGGCCAACGTCCTGACTTTC. It codes for CASSFYPGQGNSGANVLTF.

A note on this clonotype: A much larger clone sits a single nucleotide away, making a read error possible. The chain employs TRBV5-1 and TRBJ1-2; no clear D gene. The germline V gene has CDR1 SGHRS and CDR2 YFSETQ. V lost 4 bases to trimming and J lost 2 bases, with 12 bases between them. This CDR3 is 14 amino acids long. The CDR3 DNA sequence: TGCGCCAGCAGCCCGTCGGCCGCGAACTATGGCTACACCTTC. Its translation is CASSPSAANYGYTF.

The table lists this clonotype with many counts. The rearrangement links TRBV7-9 to TRBJ2-5; 10 bases align to TRBD2. This CDR3 is built from 19 residues. Germline CDR1 reads SEHNR; CDR2 reads FQNEAQ (reference sequence). With 7 bases clipped from V and 4 bases from J, the junction kept 21 bases outside the gene matches. The CDR3 protein is CASTLIGLAGVSLGETQYF. In DNA, the CDR3 is TGTGCCAGCACCCTCATAGGGCTAGCGGGAGTTTCCCTCGGAGAGACCCAGTACTTC.

This clonotype was detected a few times. J is TRBJ2-3 and V is TRBV5-1, with TRBD1 identical over 7 bases. CDR1 SGHRS and CDR2 YFSETQ come from the germline V gene. This CDR3 contains 16 residues. Germline trimming cut 4 bases from V and 2 bases from J; bases unmatched to any gene: 10. DNA of the CDR3: TGCGCCAGCAGCGCCCGAAACAGGGGTATCACAGATACGCAGTATTTT. Translated, it gives CASSARNRGITDTQYF.

CDR3 DNA: TGTGCCAGCAGCAGGGGACAGGGGATTCTGGGCGGCACTGAAGCTTTCTTT. Residues: CASSRGQGILGGTEAFF. The V call is TRBV14, the J call TRBJ1-1, with 10 bases matching TRBD1. The CDR3 consists of 17 residues. Germline CDR1 reads SGHDN; CDR2 reads FVKESK. J gave up 4 bases and V 5 bases, and 13 bases lay outside the gene matches. Supplemented by reference TRBV14 and TRBJ1-1, the full variable domain reads EAGVTQFPSHSVIEKGQTVTLRCDPISGHDNLYWYRRVMGKEIKFLLHFVKESKQDESGMPNNRFLAERTGGTYSTLKVQPAELEDSGVYFCASSRGQGILGGTEAFFGQGTRLTVV.

This clonotype was detected ten times or more. The chain has TRBV7-6 and TRBJ2-7; D gene uncertain. The CDR3 contains 11 residues. Germline V CDR1 and CDR2: SGHVS, FNYEAQ. Between the trimmed V and J ends, which lost 6 bases and 5 bases, there was a span of 8 bases. The CDR3: CASSSGDEQYF. The CDR3 DNA reads as TGTGCCAGCAGTTCAGGTGACGAGCAGTACTTC.

Only a few counts were recorded for this clonotype. This chain uses TRBV15 with TRBJ2-6; the D gene could be TRBD1 or TRBD2 (5 bases each). This CDR3 spans 16 amino acids. The V end lost 2 bases, the J end lost 4 bases, and 12 bases lay between the germline ends. Germline V lookup: CDR1 LNHNV, CDR2 YYDKDF (reference sequence). The CDR3: CATSRPQGDGANVLTF. In DNA, the CDR3 is TGTGCCACCAGCAGACCGCAGGGAGACGGGGCCAACGTCCTGACTTTC.

V and J are TRBV10-3 and TRBJ2-7; 12 nucleotides line up with TRBD2. The germline CDR1 and CDR2 sequences are ENHRY and SYGVKD. V was clipped by 0 bases and J by 0 bases; unmatched bases: 6. The CDR3 has 18 residues. CDR3 in amino acids: CAISESEGLAGPSYEQYF. The CDR3, as DNA: TGTGCCATCAGTGAGTCTGAGGGACTAGCGGGTCCCTCCTACGAGCAGTACTTC.

A note on this clonotype: A much larger clone sits a single nucleotide away, making a read error possible. The rearrangement links TRBV5-1 to TRBJ1-1; 9 positions match TRBD1. Germline V CDR1 and CDR2: SGHRS, YFSETQ. The CDR3 is made up of 13 amino acids. The CDR3 is CASTPDRGTQAFF. The DNA for the CDR3 is TGCGCCAGCACACCGGACAGGGGCACTCAAGCTTTCTTT.

Many counts were recorded for this clonotype. This chain uses TRBV24-1 with TRBJ2-5; 16 bases agree with TRBD2. V lost 0 bases to trimming and J lost 5 bases; unmatched junction nucleotides: 8. Germline V lookup: CDR1 KGHDR, CDR2 SFDVKD. The CDR3 extends over 19 amino acids. The CDR3 sequence: CATSDLQGTSGRAEETQYF. CDR3 bases: TGTGCCACCAGTGATTTGCAAGGGACTAGCGGGAGGGCCGAGGAGACCCAGTACTTC.

In this sample, this clonotype turned up many times. The gene calls are TRBV6-1 and TRBJ2-2, with 15 bases aligning to TRBD2. V gave up 6 bases and J gave up 0 bases; unmatched junction bases: 5. CDR1 and CDR2 (germline): MNHNS, SASEGT. The CDR3 is made up of 18 amino acids. CDR3 loop: CASSRTSGGATNTGELFF. As DNA, the CDR3 is TGTGCCAGCAGCCGGACTAGCGGGGGGGCCACGAACACCGGGGAGCTGTTTTTT.

The V and J genes are TRBV29-1 and TRBJ1-1; D is perhaps TRBD1 (5 bases). The CDR3 consists of 13 residues. V was clipped by 6 bases and J by 5 bases, with 16 bases between them. Germline assignment: CDR1 SQVTM and CDR2 ANQGSEA. The CDR3 sequence: CSVNSIQGTEAFF. DNA of the CDR3: TGCAGCGTAAACTCCATCCAGGGTACTGAAGCTTTCTTT.

This clonotype was recorded many times. This chain's CDR3 is CASSLPTGTGGHEQYF. Written as DNA, the CDR3 is TGTGCCAGCAGTTTACCGACCGGGACAGGGGGACACGAGCAGTACTTC. The V and J genes are TRBV28 and TRBJ2-7, with TRBD1 matching 11 bases. The germline CDR1 and CDR2 sequences are MDHEN and SYDVKM. The J segment lost 5 bases and the V segment lost 2 bases, leaving 8 bases of the junction unmatched. The CDR3 covers 16 residues.

This chain links TRBV5-1 with TRBJ1-2, with 8 bases lining up with TRBD1. The CDR3 is 16 amino acids. Trimming took 0 bases from V and 2 from J; bases not matched to a gene: 6. The germline CDR1 and CDR2 sequences are SGHRS and YFSETQ. CDR3 sequence: CASSLGIGQGNYGYTF. The CDR3, as DNA: TGCGCCAGCAGCTTGGGAATAGGACAGGGCAACTATGGCTACACCTTC.

This clonotype was counted at least ten times. CDR3 protein: CASSFWGVDTGELFF. CDR3 sequence (DNA): TGTGCCAGCAGCTTTTGGGGAGTGGACACCGGGGAGCTGTTTTTT. This chain joins TRBV7-2 and TRBJ2-2, with D perhaps matching TRBD2 (5 bases). The V gene's germline CDR1 is SGHTA and CDR2 FQGNSA. The V gene lost 3 bases and the J gene lost 3 bases, with 11 bases spanning the gap. This CDR3 region has 15 residues.

This clonotype was counted ten times or more. The chain employs TRBV12-3 or TRBV12-4 and TRBJ2-7; tentatively, D is TRBD2 (6 bases). Between the trimmed V and J ends, which lost 5 bases and 2 bases, there was a span of 22 bases. The CDR3 covers 17 residues. CDR3 in DNA: TGTGCCAGCAGTCCAACCGCCGGGACTCGTGGGGCCTACGAGCAGTACTTC. It specifies CASSPTAGTRGAYEQYF.

This clonotype is a singleton in its sample. The chain has TRBV6-6 and TRBJ2-3; D assignment may be TRBD1 or TRBD2 (5 bases each). The V and J ends lost 7 bases and 1 base respectively, with 12 bases between them. This CDR3 is built from 14 residues. Looked up from germline, CDR1 is MNHNY and CDR2 is SVGAGI (reference sequence). The CDR3: CASTMLGGTDTQYF. The CDR3 DNA sequence: TGTGCCAGCACCATGTTGGGGGGCACAGATACGCAGTATTTT.

This clonotype came up a few times. This chain uses TRBV12-3 or TRBV12-4 with TRBJ1-1; D unclear. The V and J ends lost 6 bases and 1 base respectively, with 9 bases between them. The CDR3 runs 13 residues. CDR3 DNA: TGTGCCAGCAGCTTCCGGGGGAACACTGAAGCTTTCTTT. Protein sequence: CASSFRGNTEAFF.

The genes are TRBV27 and TRBJ2-4; D call uncertain. Germline values: CDR1 MNHEY, CDR2 SMNVEV (reference sequence). V was trimmed by 5 bases and J by 9 bases, leaving 8 bases between them. The CDR3 covers 11 residues. DNA for the CDR3: TGTGCCAGCAGTCGCGCAGGCATTCAGTACTTC. This encodes CASSRAGIQYF.

Comments on this clonotype: This clone may be a read error of a much larger clone one base away. V gene TRBV27 combines with J gene TRBJ1-2; TRBD1 agrees at 8 bases. The CDR3 is 15 residues long. The germline CDR1 and CDR2 sequences are MNHEY and SMNVEV (reference sequence). The ends lost 4 bases at V and 4 bases at J; junction bases unmatched: 8. The CDR3 is CASSSPGQDAYGYTF. In nucleotides, the CDR3 is TGTGCCAGCAGTTCCCCGGGACAGGATGCCTATGGCTACACCTTC.

V and J are TRBV4-1 and TRBJ2-7; no clear D. CDR1 is MGHRA and CDR2 is YSYEKL in the germline V gene. The CDR3 is 14 residues long. V was clipped by 0 bases and J by 2 bases, with 8 bases between them. The CDR3 DNA reads as TGCGCCAGCAGCCAAGAATCTACCACCTACGAGCAGTACTTC. It codes for CASSQESTTYEQYF.

This clonotype has at least ten counts. The V and J genes are TRBV3-1 and TRBJ2-2; either TRBD1 or TRBD2 may fit D (6 bases each). In germline, CDR1 is LGHDT, CDR2 YNNKEL (reference sequence). Trimming removed 8 bases at V and 6 bases at J, with 13 bases between. The CDR3 sequence is 13 residues long. The DNA of the CDR3 is TGTGCCAGCTATGAGGGGGGTTCCGGGGAGCTGTTTTTT. Residues: CASYEGGSGELFF.

This clonotype was observed many times. The rearrangement links TRBV7-2 to TRBJ2-2; TRBD2 aligns across 10 bases. The germline V gene has CDR1 SGHTA and CDR2 FQGNSA. V lost 4 bases and J lost 7; bases outside the gene matches: 12. This CDR3 contains 17 residues. CDR3: CASSWDLSGRAFGELFF. The CDR3, as DNA: TGTGCCAGCAGCTGGGATTTGAGCGGGAGGGCCTTCGGGGAGCTGTTTTTT.